The rows below give T cell receptor beta chains drawn from one sample of a study of regulatory T cells in long-lasting Graves disease. MiXCR, run by TCRdb on the multiplex PCR reads, gives a single entry per CDR3 protein. This table holds approximately 390,000 distinct CDR3 sequences, about a sixth found once. This same sample was also taken into another study, of T cells in Graves' hyperthyroidism and ophthalmopathy.

This material consisted of peripheral blood mononuclear cells (PBMCs), taken at new diagnosis, from a patient treated with antithyroid drugs. The receptor set was obtained from a woman under 30 with Graves disease. Each CDR3 is given with its conserved first and last residue. The D gene is left open where the match is weak. Clone size is stated in some rows and not others, as once, few, many or a class when expanded.

TRBD1,few,TRBV29-1,TRBJ2-2,CSVAFRGSGGTGELFF,TGCAGCGTTGCCTTCAGGGGGTCGGGTGGAACCGGGGAGCTGTTTTTT
.,few,TRBV19,TRBJ1-2,CASSTKHRGYGYTF,TGTGCCAGTAGTACCAAGCACCGGGGCTATGGCTACACCTTC
.,.,TRBV6-1,TRBJ1-4,CASSPVGAQEKLFF,TGTGCCAGCAGTCCCGTGGGGGCGCAGGAAAAACTGTTTTTT
TRBD2,many,TRBV6-1,TRBJ2-1,CATRSLAGAYNEQFF,TGTGCCACCCGGTCACTAGCGGGAGCCTACAATGAGCAGTTCTTC
TRBD2,many,TRBV18,TRBJ2-5,CASSPLAGEAETQYF,TGTGCCAGCTCACCACTAGCGGGAGAAGCAGAGACCCAGTACTTC
TRBD1,few,TRBV13,TRBJ1-5,CASSLAVQGHQPQHF,TGTGCCAGCAGCTTAGCGGTACAGGGGCATCAGCCCCAGCATTTT
TRBD1,many,TRBV7-9,TRBJ2-7,CASSSGQGSFYEQYF,TGTGCCAGCAGCTCGGGACAGGGTTCGTTCTACGAGCAGTACTTC
TRBD2,many,TRBV28,TRBJ2-2,CASTQSGKSSTGELFF,TGTGCCAGCACCCAAAGCGGGAAAAGTAGTACCGGGGAGCTGTTTTTT
.,many,TRBV20-1,TRBJ2-3,CSARDQGVRTDTQYF,TGCAGTGCTAGAGATCAAGGCGTTCGCACAGATACGCAGTATTTT
.,many,TRBV4-1,TRBJ2-7,CASSQDASYEQYF,TGCGCCAGCAGCCAAGACGCTAGCTACGAGCAGTACTTC
.,many,TRBV18,TRBJ1-1,CASSPPGKIGNTEAFF,TGTGCCAGCTCACCACCGGGCAAAATCGGGAACACTGAAGCTTTCTTT
.,many,TRBV20-1,TRBJ2-7,CSARGAGREQYF,TGCAGTGCTAGAGGAGCTGGTCGGGAGCAGTACTTC
TRBD2,.,TRBV20-1,TRBJ2-7,CSARGDTSGAYEQYF,TGCAGTGCTAGAGGGGATACTAGCGGGGCCTACGAGCAGTACTTC
.,few,TRBV7-3,TRBJ2-2,CASSLGFGLHGGGELFF,TGTGCCAGCAGCTTAGGTTTTGGGCTCCACGGGGGCGGGGAGCTGTTTTTT
.,many,TRBV2,TRBJ1-5,CASSEFYSNQPQHF,TGTGCCAGCAGTGAATTTTATAGCAATCAGCCCCAGCATTTT
.,.,TRBV14,TRBJ2-7,CASSQLEISYEQYF,TGTGCCAGCAGCCAACTTGAGATATCCTACGAGCAGTACTTC
TRBD1,.,TRBV5-1,TRBJ1-3,CASSLEPGQGLGSGNTIYF,TGCGCCAGCAGCTTGGAGCCGGGACAGGGACTAGGATCGGGAAACACCATATATTTT
TRBD2,few,TRBV30,TRBJ2-7,CAWSVSGIDYEQYF,TGTGCCTGGAGTGTAAGCGGGATTGACTACGAGCAGTACTTC
TRBD1,many,TRBV12-3/TRBV12-4,TRBJ1-2,CASSSDETGGAFYYGYTF,TGTGCCAGCAGTTCCGACGAAACAGGGGGGGCCTTTTACTATGGCTACACCTTC
.,many,TRBV24-1,TRBJ1-5,CATTSRLDGDNQPQHF,TGTGCCACCACCTCCCGCCTTGACGGGGACAATCAGCCCCAGCATTTT
.,.,TRBV9,TRBJ2-1,CASSASGYNEQFF,TGTGCCAGCAGCGCATCAGGCTACAATGAGCAGTTCTTC
.,many,TRBV28,TRBJ1-2,CASSFQSATTGYTF,TGTGCCAGCAGTTTTCAGTCAGCGACAACAGGCTACACCTTC
.,many,TRBV7-2,TRBJ1-5,CASSLTLRQPQHF,TGTGCCAGCAGCTTGACTCTTAGACAGCCCCAGCATTTT
TRBD1,many,TRBV2,TRBJ2-7,CASGRVPGQGGREQYF,TGTGCCAGCGGAAGGGTCCCGGGACAGGGGGGTCGAGAGCAGTACTTC
TRBD2,many,TRBV9,TRBJ2-5,CASSATSGAETQYF,TGTGCCAGCAGCGCGACTAGCGGGGCCGAGACCCAGTACTTC
.,many,TRBV20-1,TRBJ2-4,CSAGAVRGAKNIQYF,TGCAGTGCGGGAGCGGTCCGCGGAGCCAAAAACATTCAGTACTTC
.,many,TRBV6-1,TRBJ2-2,CASSFSPGHQNTGELFF,TGTGCCAGCAGCTTTTCTCCGGGACACCAGAACACCGGGGAGCTGTTTTTT
.,many,TRBV30,TRBJ2-3,CAWSHGGPSDTQYF,TGTGCCTGGAGTCATGGCGGACCATCTGATACGCAGTATTTT
.,many,TRBV5-6,TRBJ2-2,CASSGTGELFF,TGTGCCAGCAGCGGAACCGGGGAGCTGTTTTTT
.,many,TRBV6-1,TRBJ1-1,CASSELGLEAFF,TGTGCCAGCAGTGAATTGGGCCTTGAAGCTTTCTTT
.,.,TRBV6-2/TRBV6-3,TRBJ1-3,CASSYSTRNTIYF,TGTGCCAGCAGTTACTCGACGCGGAACACCATATATTTT
TRBD1,.,TRBV7-2,TRBJ1-1,CASSLTGTGVFTEAFF,TGTGCCAGCAGCTTGACCGGGACAGGGGTTTTTACTGAAGCTTTCTTT
TRBD1,many,TRBV28,TRBJ1-5,CASSQIRDRGQPQHF,TGTGCCAGCAGTCAAATCCGGGACAGGGGTCAGCCCCAGCATTTT
.,many,TRBV28,TRBJ2-1,CASSEGSRPSEQFF,TGTGCCAGCTCTGAGGGGTCCCGCCCCTCTGAGCAGTTCTTC
.,many,TRBV11-2,TRBJ1-6,CASSALRQGNSPLHF,TGTGCCAGCAGCGCACTTCGGCAGGGCAATTCACCCCTCCACTTT
.,many,TRBV3-1,TRBJ2-1,CASSHGRNNEQFF,TGTGCCAGCAGCCATGGACGGAACAATGAGCAGTTCTTC
.,.,TRBV7-9,TRBJ1-2,CASSSGQTLYGYTF,TGTGCCAGCAGCTCAGGACAGACCCTTTATGGCTACACCTTC
.,many,TRBV7-2,TRBJ2-3,CASSLEAGAGSDTQYF,TGTGCCAGCAGCTTAGAGGCAGGTGCGGGATCAGATACGCAGTATTTT
.,.,TRBV5-1,TRBJ2-2,CASMGPTGGTGELFF,TGCGCCAGCATGGGACCGACAGGTGGGACCGGGGAGCTGTTTTTT
TRBD1,many,TRBV20-1,TRBJ1-2,CSASQTGRSGYTF,TGCAGTGCCAGCCAGACAGGGAGGAGTGGCTACACCTTC
.,few,TRBV6-2/TRBV6-3,TRBJ1-6,CASSYSADYNSPLHF,TGTGCCAGCAGTTACTCGGCAGATTATAATTCACCCCTCCACTTT
.,many,TRBV6-2/TRBV6-3,TRBJ2-1,CASSEEASSYNEQFF,TGTGCCAGCAGTGAAGAAGCAAGCTCCTACAATGAGCAGTTCTTC
.,many,TRBV11-1,TRBJ2-1,CASSLDFGVYNEQFF,TGTGCCAGCAGCTTAGACTTTGGGGTTTACAATGAGCAGTTCTTC
.,many,TRBV12-3/TRBV12-4,TRBJ1-1,CASSLFTEAFF,TGTGCCAGCAGTTTGTTTACTGAAGCTTTCTTT
.,few,TRBV30,TRBJ1-1,CAWTRGGGGNTEAFF,TGTGCCTGGACTCGGGGGGGAGGGGGGAACACTGAAGCTTTCTTT
TRBD1,many,TRBV12-3/TRBV12-4,TRBJ1-5,CASSKGGFNQPQHF,TGTGCCAGCAGTAAAGGGGGCTTTAATCAGCCCCAGCATTTT
TRBD1,many,TRBV2,TRBJ2-7,CASSETRTGTEQYF,TGTGCCAGCAGTGAAACCAGGACAGGGACCGAGCAGTACTTC
.,.,TRBV19,TRBJ1-5,CASSIVISNQPQHF,TGTGCCAGTAGTATAGTTATTAGCAATCAGCCCCAGCATTTT
TRBD1,.,TRBV10-2,TRBJ1-4,CVSSDRGREKLFF,TGCGTCAGCAGTGATAGGGGGCGCGAAAAACTGTTTTTT
.,many,TRBV28,TRBJ2-5,CASSLGREETQYF,TGTGCCAGCAGTTTAGGTAGGGAGGAGACCCAGTACTTC
TRBD1,many,TRBV5-1,TRBJ1-3,CASSLDGTGGPSSGNTIYF,TGCGCCAGCAGCTTGGATGGGACAGGGGGCCCAAGCTCTGGAAACACCATATATTTT
.,.,TRBV27,TRBJ2-2,CASSLSGWPVAGGNTGELFF,TGTGCCAGCAGTTTATCTGGATGGCCCGTCGCTGGGGGGAACACCGGGGAGCTGTTTTTT
.,.,TRBV30,TRBJ1-2,CAWSAGEGLYGYTF,TGTGCCTGGAGTGCGGGGGAGGGCCTTTATGGCTACACCTTC
.,once,TRBV18,TRBJ2-7,CASPGGGAKIYEQYF,TGTGCCAGCCCAGGGGGGGGCGCCAAAATATACGAGCAGTACTTC
.,.,TRBV18,TRBJ2-7,CASSRERSSGEQYF,TGTGCCAGCTCACGGGAACGGAGCAGTGGCGAGCAGTACTTC
TRBD2,many,TRBV7-2,TRBJ2-1,CASSRGLAGAEQFF,TGTGCCAGCAGCCGGGGACTAGCGGGAGCTGAGCAGTTCTTC
.,many,TRBV5-6,TRBJ2-5,CASSPHASPETQYF,TGTGCCAGCAGCCCCCATGCGAGTCCGGAGACCCAGTACTTC
TRBD2,many,TRBV30,TRBJ2-3,CAWSVAGGPSGDTQYF,TGTGCCTGGAGTGTGGCGGGGGGGCCTTCTGGAGATACGCAGTATTTT
TRBD1,.,TRBV2,TRBJ2-7,CASSAGGQGYEQYF,TGTGCCAGCAGTGCGGGGGGACAGGGCTACGAGCAGTACTTC